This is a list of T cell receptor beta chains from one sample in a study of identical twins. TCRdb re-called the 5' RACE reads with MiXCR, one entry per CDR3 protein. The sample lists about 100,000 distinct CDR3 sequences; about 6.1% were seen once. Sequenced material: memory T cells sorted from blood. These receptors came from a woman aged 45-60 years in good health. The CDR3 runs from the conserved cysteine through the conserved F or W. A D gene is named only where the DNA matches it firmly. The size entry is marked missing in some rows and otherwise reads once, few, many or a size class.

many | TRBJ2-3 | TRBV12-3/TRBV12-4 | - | CASSLGAIPRADTQYF | TGTGCCAGCAGCCTAGGGGCTATACCGCGGGCAGATACGCAGTATTTT
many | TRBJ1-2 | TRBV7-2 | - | CASSWSLYGYTF | TGTGCCAGCAGCTGGAGTCTCTATGGCTACACCTTC
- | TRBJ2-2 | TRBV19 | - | CASGTPGLTGELFF | TGTGCCAGCGGGACTCCGGGACTCACCGGGGAGCTGTTTTTT
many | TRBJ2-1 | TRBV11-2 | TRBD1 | CASSGGQSSYNEQFF | TGTGCCAGCAGCGGGGGACAGAGCTCCTACAATGAGCAGTTCTTC
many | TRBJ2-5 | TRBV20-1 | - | CSAEAGSVETQYF | TGCAGTGCTGAAGCTGGATCCGTAGAGACCCAGTACTTC
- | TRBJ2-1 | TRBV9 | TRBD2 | CASSVGAGLAINEQFF | TGTGCCAGCAGCGTAGGAGCGGGACTAGCGATCAATGAGCAGTTCTTC
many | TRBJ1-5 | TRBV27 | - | CASSQTGNRGNQPQHF | TGTGCCAGCAGTCAAACAGGGAATAGGGGCAATCAGCCCCAGCATTTT
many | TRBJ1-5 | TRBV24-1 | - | CATSDVRTRQPQHF | TGTGCCACCAGTGATGTCCGGACCCGACAGCCCCAGCATTTT
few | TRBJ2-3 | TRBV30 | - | CAWSWWDSTDTQYF | TGTGCCTGGAGTTGGTGGGACTCGACAGATACGCAGTATTTT
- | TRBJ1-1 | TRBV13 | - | CVSSFTGVLNTEAFF | TGTGTCAGCAGCTTCACGGGGGTCCTGAACACTGAAGCTTTCTTT
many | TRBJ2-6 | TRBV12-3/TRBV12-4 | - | CASQPSSGANVLTF | TGTGCCAGCCAACCTAGCTCTGGGGCCAACGTCCTGACTTTC
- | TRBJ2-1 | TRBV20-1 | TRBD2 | CSASREASKRDDNEQFF | TGCAGTGCTAGTCGAGAGGCCAGCAAGCGGGACGACAATGAGCAGTTCTTC
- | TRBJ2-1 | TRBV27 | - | CASSSPRSVQGYNEQFF | TGTGCCAGCAGTTCCCCAAGATCCGTTCAGGGTTACAATGAGCAGTTCTTC
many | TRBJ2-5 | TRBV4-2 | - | CASSQDRQETQYF | TGTGCCAGCAGCCAAGATCGGCAAGAGACCCAGTACTTC
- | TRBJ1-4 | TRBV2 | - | CASTFGRAIGEKLFF | TGTGCCAGCACATTTGGAAGGGCAATAGGGGAAAAACTGTTTTTT
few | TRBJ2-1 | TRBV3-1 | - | CASSQEYDEQFF | TGTGCCAGCAGCCAAGAATACGATGAGCAGTTCTTC
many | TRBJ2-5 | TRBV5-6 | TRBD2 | CASSTRGGRGVETQYF | TGTGCCAGCAGCACACGTGGGGGGAGGGGAGTAGAGACCCAGTACTTC
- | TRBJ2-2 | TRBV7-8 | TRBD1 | CASIAGGWNTGELFF | TGTGCCAGCATAGCAGGGGGTTGGAACACCGGGGAGCTGTTTTTT